These 31 T cell receptor beta chains were sequenced from one sample in a study of blood T cell repertoires in COVID-19. Assay used: immunoSEQ multiplex PCR; TCRdb lists only in-frame clones, some missing. Of some 150,000 clones detected, about nine tenths appear once; the ten largest clones hold roughly 3.9%. The specimen sequenced was PBMCs or T cells enriched from blood (not recorded which). These receptors all come from a man in his fifties or sixties who had recovered from COVID-19.

V gene TRBV30 combines with J gene TRBJ1-2, with a weak D call TRBD1 (5 bases). CDR3 size: 14 residues. CDR1 and CDR2 (germline): GTSNPN, SVGIG (reference sequence). The V and J ends lost 2 bases and 1 base respectively, with 11 bases between them. Here the CDR3 reads CAWSRGSDNYGYTF. The DNA for the CDR3 is TGTGCCTGGAGTAGGGGCAGCGATAACTATGGCTACACCTTC.

The CDR3, as DNA: TGTGCCAGCACCCAGGGAACGGCTCTTGGCTACACCTTC. Translation: CASTQGTALGYTF. The chain links TRBV28 to TRBJ1-2; D might be TRBD1 (5 bases). CDR3 size: 13 residues. Germline V lookup: CDR1 MDHEN, CDR2 SYDVKM. V lost 7 bases to trimming and J lost 7 bases, with 16 bases between them.

The chain recombines TRBV7-7 with TRBJ2-1, with D possibly matching TRBD2 (5 bases). CDR3 length equals 12 residues. V lost 5 bases and J lost 10, with 12 bases in between. Germline V gene lookup returns CDR1 SSHAT and CDR2 FNYEAQ (reference sequence). CDR3 sequence reads: CASSPTGIEQFF. In DNA form, the CDR3 reads TGTGCCAGCAGCCCTACGGGAATCGAGCAGTTCTTC.

The chain combines TRBV2 with TRBJ1-1, with D tentatively TRBD1 (6 bases). V was trimmed by 7 bases and J by 3 bases, leaving 15 bases between them. The CDR3 spans 14 residues. Per germline, CDR1 SNHLY and CDR2 FYNNEI. CDR3 in amino acids: CASNQFQGYTEAFF. CDR3 DNA sequence: TGTGCCAGCAATCAGTTTCAGGGGTACACTGAAGCTTTCTTT.

This chain joins TRBV7-2 and TRBJ2-2; D might be TRBD1 (5 bases). The germline gives CDR1 SGHTA, CDR2 FQGNSA. Trimming cost V 6 bases and J 6 bases, with 20 bases left between them. This CDR3 comprises 16 residues. CDR3 protein: CASRAPSRQGAGELFF. For the CDR3, the DNA is TGTGCCAGCAGGGCCCCCAGTCGTCAGGGTGCCGGGGAGCTGTTTTTT.

This chain links TRBV9 with TRBJ2-2; D might be TRBD1 (5 bases). The germline V gene has CDR1 SGDLS and CDR2 YYNGEE. The CDR3 has 14 residues. Trimming pared 3 bases from V and 2 bases from J, leaving 8 bases between. The CDR3 nucleotides read TGTGCCAGCAGCGCCAGGGTAAACACCGGGGAGCTGTTTTTT. Its translation: CASSARVNTGELFF.

In its sample, this clone was seen a few times. V is TRBV5-1 and J is TRBJ2-2; 10 nucleotides agree with TRBD2. V was pared by 4 bases and J by 6 bases, with 9 bases of the junction left unmatched. Germline assignment: CDR1 SGHRS and CDR2 YFSETQ. This CDR3 contains 16 residues. CDR3 residues: CASSVSGRAGAGELFF. As DNA, the CDR3 is TGCGCCAGCAGCGTGAGCGGGAGGGCCGGGGCCGGGGAGCTGTTTTTT.

This clone was seen once. This sequence joins TRBV25-1 and TRBJ1-5; perhaps TRBD1 as D (5 bases). The germline V and J ends were trimmed by 10 bases and 9 bases, with 19 bases remaining between them. Germline V gene lookup returns CDR1 MGHDK and CDR2 SYGVNS. The CDR3 consists of 13 residues. CDR3 sequence: CATKARGYGPQHF. Here the CDR3 DNA reads TGTGCCACCAAGGCGCGGGGCTACGGGCCCCAGCATTTT.

For the CDR3, the DNA is TGTGCCAGCAGCCTGACAGGGATGAACACTGAAGCTTTCTTT. As protein: CASSLTGMNTEAFF. The genes are TRBV7-9 and TRBJ1-1; 7 bases align to TRBD1. This CDR3 has 14 residues. In germline, CDR1 is SEHNR, CDR2 FQNEAQ (reference sequence). Trimming removed 5 bases from V and 0 bases from J; junction bases left unmatched: 3.

The chain recombines TRBV6-6 with TRBJ2-3; D is undetermined. Germline lookup yields CDR1 MNHNY and CDR2 SVGAGI (reference sequence). The CDR3 is 14 amino acids. V was cut by 5 bases and J by 6 bases, with 15 bases left in between. CDR3 residues: CASSTTTDGDTQYF. The CDR3 region has the DNA TGTGCCAGCAGTACCACGACCGACGGGGATACGCAGTATTTT.

The rearrangement links TRBV4-1 to TRBJ1-2; 8 bases are a match to TRBD1. The CDR3 is 15 residues long. Germline V gene sequence: CDR1 MGHRA, CDR2 YSYEKL. The V and J ends lost 3 bases and 4 bases, in that order; junction bases with no gene match: 7. The CDR3 sequence is CASSQGGQGTYGYTF. DNA for the CDR3: TGCGCCAGCAGCCAGGGTGGACAGGGTACCTATGGCTACACCTTC.

The chain links TRBV7-3 to TRBJ1-1; 7 positions agree with TRBD1. V lost 3 bases and J lost 4; bases outside the gene matches: 8. There are 15 residues in the CDR3. Per germline, CDR1 SGHTA and CDR2 FQGTGA. The CDR3 nucleotides read TGTGCCAGCAGCTTCTCCAGGGGGAGGATCACTGAAGCTTTCTTT. Its translation: CASSFSRGRITEAFF.

CDR3 amino acids: CASSKQGSTDTQYF. In DNA form, the CDR3 reads TGCGCCAGCAGCAAGCAGGGGAGCACAGATACGCAGTATTTT. The chain couples TRBV5-1 to TRBJ2-3; the D gene is possibly TRBD1 (6 bases). Germline assignment: CDR1 SGHRS and CDR2 YFSETQ. The CDR3 runs 14 residues. Trimming stripped 4 bases from V and 0 bases from J, with 9 bases between.

The V gene is TRBV30, the J gene TRBJ2-5, with D perhaps matching TRBD2 (6 bases). V lost 2 bases, J lost 3 bases, and 19 bases lay in between. Germline-derived CDR1 and CDR2 are GTSNPN and SVGIG (reference sequence). The CDR3 sequence is 16 residues long. CDR3: CAWSLTGTHIKETQYF. CDR3 sequence (DNA): TGTGCCTGGAGTCTCACTGGGACTCACATAAAAGAGACCCAGTACTTC. The full variable domain, rest sourced from reference TRBV30 and TRBJ2-5, is SQTIHQWPATLVQPVGSPLSLECTVEGTSNPNLYWYRQAAGRGLQLLFYSVGIGQISSEVPQNLSASRPQDRQFILSSKKLLLSDSGFYLCAWSLTGTHIKETQYFGPGTRLLVL.

This clone came up once. This rearrangement joins TRBV9 to TRBJ2-1, with TRBD2 matching 12 bases. This CDR3 is 16 amino acids long. CDR1 and CDR2 (germline): SGDLS, YYNGEE. V lost 2 bases and J lost 4; bases outside the gene matches: 4. CDR3 DNA sequence: TGTGCCAGCAGCGTTTCCGGGACTAGCGGGTACAATGAGCAGTTCTTC. This translates into CASSVSGTSGYNEQFF.

The gene calls are TRBV3-1 (or the pseudogene TRBV3-2) and TRBJ2-3; tentative D call: TRBD2 (6 bases). Trimming stripped 0 bases from V and 6 bases from J, with 16 bases between. The V gene's germline CDR1 is LGHDT and CDR2 YNNKEL (reference sequence). The CDR3 consists of 16 residues. The chain's CDR3 is CASSQDVGTYTDTQYF. CDR3 nucleotide sequence: TGTGCCAGCAGCCAAGACGTAGGGACTTACACGGATACGCAGTATTTT.

This chain links TRBV15 with TRBJ1-4; 8 positions agree with TRBD1. CDR3 length: 16 amino acids. Germline V gene data show CDR1 as LNHNV and CDR2 as YYDKDF (reference sequence). V gave up 1 base and J gave up 10 bases; unmatched junction bases: 11. CDR3 in amino acids: CATSRGDRTGSGKLFF. CDR3 bases: TGTGCCACCAGCAGAGGCGATAGGACAGGGAGTGGAAAACTGTTTTTT.

This clone was seen once. This rearrangement joins TRBV7-2 to TRBJ1-2, with D hard to call. This CDR3 is built from 12 residues. The germline V and J ends were trimmed by 9 bases and 5 bases, with 13 bases remaining between them. Per the germline V gene, CDR1 is SGHTA and CDR2 is FQGNSA. The DNA of the CDR3 is TGTGCCAGTGGGAGCGGGTGGTATGGCTACACCTTC. Translated: CASGSGWYGYTF.

The chain couples TRBV7-2 to TRBJ1-1; D not resolved. Germline assignment: CDR1 SGHTA and CDR2 FQGNSA. The CDR3 is 11 amino acids. V was cut by 5 bases and J by 6 bases, with 7 bases left in between. DNA for the CDR3: TGTGCCAGCAGCCTAATCTCTGAAGCTTTCTTT. Amino acid sequence: CASSLISEAFF.

The J gene is TRBJ2-7, the V gene TRBV23-1; tentative D call: TRBD2 (5 bases). TRBV23-1 is an ORF, with its function uncertain. The CDR3 totals 21 residues. Trimming stripped 6 bases from V and 4 bases from J, with 37 bases between. CDR3 DNA sequence: TGCGCCAGCAGCCCTCCACTGGGCGGCAAATACCAGCGGAGACGAATTTACGAGCAGTACTTC. Its translation: CASSPPLGGKYQRRRIYEQYF.

The chain combines TRBV30 with TRBJ2-7; the D gene is possibly TRBD1 (6 bases). The CDR3 has 15 residues. The V end lost 3 bases, the J end lost 0 bases, and 15 bases lay between the germline ends. Per the germline V gene, CDR1 is GTSNPN and CDR2 is SVGIG (reference sequence). CDR3 in DNA: TGTGCCTGGAGAGGAGACAGGAGCCTCTCCTACGAGCAGTACTTC. Encoded protein: CAWRGDRSLSYEQYF.

The rearrangement joins TRBV5-6 to TRBJ1-3; weak D call: TRBD1 (5 bases). The CDR3 has 14 amino acids. V was pared by 0 bases and J by 4 bases, with 8 bases between. The germline V gene encodes CDR1 SGHDT and CDR2 YYEEEE. The CDR3 is CASSLAQGGNTIYF. The CDR3 nucleotides read TGTGCCAGCAGCTTGGCGCAGGGCGGAAACACCATATATTTT.

The V and J genes are TRBV5-1 and TRBJ2-4; a weak D match, TRBD1 (5 bases). The V end lost 5 bases, the J end lost 8 bases, and 14 bases lay between the germline ends. Germline V gives CDR1 SGHRS, CDR2 YFSETQ. This CDR3 spans 13 amino acids. The CDR3 bases are TGCGCCAGCAGTCGGCAGGGAACTGACATTCAGTACTTC. Translating gives CASSRQGTDIQYF.

The rearrangement joins TRBV5-1 to TRBJ1-4, with D perhaps matching TRBD1 (6 bases). Germline lookup yields CDR1 SGHRS and CDR2 YFSETQ. This CDR3 spans 15 amino acids. Trimming pared 2 bases from V and 5 bases from J, leaving 13 bases between. Here the CDR3 reads CASSFSTGLNEKLFF. DNA of the CDR3: TGCGCCAGCAGCTTTTCGACAGGTCTAAATGAAAAACTGTTTTTT.

J is TRBJ1-2 and V is TRBV24-1, with a weak D call TRBD1 (6 bases). The CDR3 loop spans 13 amino acids. Germline values: CDR1 KGHDR, CDR2 SFDVKD. The V and J ends lost 5 bases and 4 bases respectively, with 10 bases between them. The CDR3 DNA follows: TGTGCCACCAGTGTGGACAGAACCTATGGCTACACCTTC. Its translation is CATSVDRTYGYTF.

The V gene is TRBV19, the J gene TRBJ1-3; a weak D match, TRBD1 (6 bases). V was cut by 5 bases and J by 2 bases, with 16 bases left in between. This CDR3 spans 16 amino acids. CDR1 is LNHDA and CDR2 is SQIVND in the germline V gene (reference sequence). The DNA of the CDR3 is TGTGCCAGTAGTCTGAGGGGGATTGATGCTGGAAACACCATATATTTT. Its translation is CASSLRGIDAGNTIYF.

This chain connects TRBV28 to TRBJ1-5; unclear D gene. V lost 2 bases and J 2 bases, leaving 19 bases between the germline ends. The CDR3 sequence is 18 residues long. Germline V gives CDR1 MDHEN, CDR2 SYDVKM. The CDR3 loop reads CASSLIFRPVGGNQPQHF. CDR3 coding DNA: TGTGCCAGCAGTTTAATTTTTCGGCCCGTTGGAGGCAATCAGCCCCAGCATTTT.

In this sample, this clone turned up once. This chain joins TRBV6-5 and TRBJ1-1; D is undetermined. Trimming removed 2 bases from V and 8 bases from J, with 12 bases in between. Germline loops: CDR1 MNHEY, CDR2 SVGAGI. CDR3 length equals 13 residues. The CDR3 region is CASSYLADGEAFF. The CDR3 bases are TGTGCCAGCAGTTACCTAGCGGACGGGGAAGCTTTCTTT.

This clone was counted between two and nine times. V is TRBV19 and J is TRBJ1-4; D is undetermined. Between the trimmed V and J ends, which lost 4 bases and 10 bases, there was a span of 16 bases. From germline, CDR1 is LNHDA and CDR2 SQIVND (reference sequence). This CDR3 spans 14 amino acids. The CDR3 DNA is TGTGCCAGTAGTACCCTACTTGAGGGAGGAAAACTGTTTTTT. It yields the protein CASSTLLEGGKLFF.

The rearrangement uses TRBV30 and TRBJ2-7; 10 bases agree with TRBD1. Trimming at V came to 0 bases and at J to 0 bases, leaving 14 bases not matched to a gene. Germline V gene lookup returns CDR1 GTSNPN and CDR2 SVGIG (reference sequence). This CDR3 has 19 amino acids. In DNA, the CDR3 is TGTGCCTGGAGTGTAGACTGGACAGGGGGTAAGAGGTACTCCTACGAGCAGTACTTC. Its translation: CAWSVDWTGGKRYSYEQYF.

The chain has TRBV5-1 and TRBJ2-5; D is possibly TRBD1 (6 bases). Trimming took off 3 bases at V and 5 bases at J, with 20 bases between the two ends. The CDR3 extends over 16 amino acids. Per germline, CDR1 SGHRS and CDR2 YFSETQ. The CDR3 sequence: CASSSQGGQITETQYF. As DNA, the CDR3 is TGCGCCAGCAGCTCCCAGGGCGGACAGATTACGGAGACCCAGTACTTC.